The 7 T cell receptor beta chains below were found in one sample sequenced in a study of blood T cell repertoires in COVID-19. Measured with immunoSEQ multiplex PCR; TCRdb has only the in-frame clones, and not every one. The table lists about 240,000 clones, approximately 86% of them singletons, with around 3% in the top ten. Source material: PBMCs or T cells enriched from blood (not recorded which). Receptors were obtained from a woman between 35 and 50 years old with acute COVID-19.

V gene TRBV6-5 combines with J gene TRBJ2-7; TRBD2 aligns across 11 bases. The germline gives CDR1 MNHEY, CDR2 SVGAGI. The CDR3 runs to 14 residues. V lost 3 bases to trimming and J lost 9 bases; unmatched junction nucleotides: 7. In nucleotides, the CDR3 is TGTGCCAGCAGTTATGGGACTAGCGGTGGGGGGCAGTACTTC. This codes for CASSYGTSGGGQYF.

The genes are TRBV11-2 and TRBJ2-7; 15 nucleotides agree with TRBD2. V gave up 4 bases and J gave up 4 bases; unmatched junction bases: 14. The germline V gene has CDR1 SGHAT and CDR2 FQNNGV. The CDR3 runs 19 residues. The CDR3 DNA is TGTGCCAGCAGCTCCCCTTCAACCGGACTAGCGGGAGGGCCTTACGAGCAGTACTTC. Encoded protein: CASSSPSTGLAGGPYEQYF. The full variable domain, its missing parts supplied by reference TRBV11-2 and TRBJ2-7, is EAGVAQSPRYKIIEKRQSVAFWCNPISGHATLYWYQQILGQGPKLLIQFQNNGVVDDSQLPKDRFSAERLKGVDSTLKIQPAKLEDSAVYLCASSSPSTGLAGGPYEQYFGPGTRLTVT.

This rearrangement joins TRBV14 to TRBJ2-7; no definite D call. Per germline, CDR1 SGHDN and CDR2 FVKESK. This CDR3 region has 13 residues. The V and J ends lost 6 bases and 1 base respectively, with 10 bases between them. For the CDR3, the DNA is TGTGCCAGCAGGAGGAAACCTTCCTACGAGCAGTACTTC. This encodes CASRRKPSYEQYF.

This chain uses TRBV5-8 with TRBJ1-4, with no clear D. V was shortened by 2 bases and J by 8 bases, with 13 bases between the two germline ends. Germline CDR1 is SGHTS and CDR2 is YDEGEE. This CDR3 has 14 residues. CDR3 amino acids: CASSFGSNIEKLFF. As DNA, the CDR3 is TGTGCCAGCAGCTTCGGTAGTAATATCGAAAAACTGTTTTTT.

The chain links TRBV4-1 to TRBJ2-7; D gene unclear. Germline V gene sequence: CDR1 MGHRA, CDR2 YSYEKL. Trimming removed 2 bases at V and 2 bases at J, with 10 bases between. This CDR3 is built from 14 residues. Here the CDR3 reads CASSQRLETYEQYF. The CDR3 coding sequence is TGCGCCAGCAGCCAACGGCTAGAAACCTACGAGCAGTACTTC.

The chain joins TRBV7-9 to TRBJ2-3, with TRBD2 matching 12 bases. V lost 5 bases to trimming and J lost 3 bases; unmatched junction nucleotides: 3. Germline V gene sequence: CDR1 SEHNR, CDR2 FQNEAQ (reference sequence). The CDR3 is 15 amino acids. In DNA, the CDR3 is TGTGCCAGCAGCCGACTAGCGGGAGAAACAGATACGCAGTATTTT. Protein: CASSRLAGETDTQYF.

The table lists this clone with a count of one. The chain links TRBV24-1 to TRBJ1-1, with TRBD1 identical over 8 bases. Unmatched junction bases numbered 8, after V lost 4 bases and J lost 11 bases. Germline loops: CDR1 KGHDR, CDR2 SFDVKD. The CDR3 is made up of 13 amino acids. This CDR3 reads CATSERQGLGAFF. CDR3 nucleotide sequence: TGTGCCACCAGTGAAAGACAGGGGCTAGGGGCTTTCTTT.